This paragraph reports one TCR beta chain. CDR1 and CDR2 (germline): MNHEY, SMNVEV (reference sequence). The V end was cut by 5 bases, the J end by 4 bases, with 10 bases between. The CDR3 is 13 residues long. A quantity of roughly 0.5 to 1 ug RNA underwent reverse transcription using random hexamers. TCRdb re-called the immunoSEQ multiplex PCR reads through MiXCR, storing one row per CDR3 protein. The sample consists of more than 130,000 distinct CDR3 sequences, nearly 95% of them appearing once. The data derive from a study of CD8 T cells in Susac syndrome. The chain links TRBV27 to TRBJ2-3; the D gene is possibly TRBD1 (6 bases). The sequencing sample was made of CD8+ T cells from PBMCs. The sequence came from a human donor in good health. The chain's CDR3 is CASSGKGADTQYF. The CDR3 nucleotides are TGTGCCAGCAGTGGAAAGGGGGCAGATACGCAGTATTTT.